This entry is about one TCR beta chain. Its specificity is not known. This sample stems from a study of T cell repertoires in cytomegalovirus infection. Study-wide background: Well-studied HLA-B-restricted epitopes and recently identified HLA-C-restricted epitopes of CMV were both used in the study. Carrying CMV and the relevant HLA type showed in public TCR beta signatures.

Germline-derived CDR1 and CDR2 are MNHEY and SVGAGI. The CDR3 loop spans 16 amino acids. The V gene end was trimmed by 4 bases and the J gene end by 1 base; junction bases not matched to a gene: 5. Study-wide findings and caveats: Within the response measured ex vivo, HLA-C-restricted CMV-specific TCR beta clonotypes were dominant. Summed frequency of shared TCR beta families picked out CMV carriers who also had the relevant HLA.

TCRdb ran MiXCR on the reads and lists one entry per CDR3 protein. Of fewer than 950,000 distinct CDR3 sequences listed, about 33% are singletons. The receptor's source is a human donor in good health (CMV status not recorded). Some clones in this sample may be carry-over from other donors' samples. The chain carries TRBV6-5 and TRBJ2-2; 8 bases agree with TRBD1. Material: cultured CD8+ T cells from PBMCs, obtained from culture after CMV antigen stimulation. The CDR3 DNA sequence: TGTGCCAGCAGTTTGGACAGGGAAGAGAACACCGGGGAGCTGTTTTTT. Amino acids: CASSLDREENTGELFF.